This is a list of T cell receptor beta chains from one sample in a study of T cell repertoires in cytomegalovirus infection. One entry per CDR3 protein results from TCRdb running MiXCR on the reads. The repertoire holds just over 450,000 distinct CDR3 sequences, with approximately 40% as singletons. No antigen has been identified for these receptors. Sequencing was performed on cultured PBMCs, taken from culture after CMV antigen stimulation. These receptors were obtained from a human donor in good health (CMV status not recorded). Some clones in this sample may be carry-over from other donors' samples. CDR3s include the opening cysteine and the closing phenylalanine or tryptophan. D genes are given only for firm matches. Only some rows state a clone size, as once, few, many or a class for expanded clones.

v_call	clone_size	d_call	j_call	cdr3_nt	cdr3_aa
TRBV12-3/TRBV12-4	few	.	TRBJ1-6	TGTGCCAGCAGCCTCGGTTGGCGTTCACCCCTCCACTTT	CASSLGWRSPLHF
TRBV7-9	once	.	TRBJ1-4	TGTGCCAGCAGCTTAGGGACAGTCTTTGAAAAACTGTTTTTT	CASSLGTVFEKLFF
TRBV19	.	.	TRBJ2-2	TGTGCCAGTAGTATAGGAAGCCACCCCCCCGGGGAGCTGTTTTTT	CASSIGSHPPGELFF
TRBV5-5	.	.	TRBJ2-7	TGTGCCAGCAGCCCGGGCACAGTTAACTACGAGCAGTACTTC	CASSPGTVNYEQYF
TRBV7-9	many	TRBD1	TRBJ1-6	TGTGCCAGCAGCTTTCCGCCGGGACAGGGTAATTCACCCCTCCACTTT	CASSFPPGQGNSPLHF
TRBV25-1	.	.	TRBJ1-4	TGTGCCAGCAGTGAAATCGTGGGGACGAATGAAAAACTGTTTTTT	CASSEIVGTNEKLFF
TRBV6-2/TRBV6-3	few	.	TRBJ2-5	TGTGCCAGCCAAACGCCGGGTAAAGAGACCCAGTACTTC	CASQTPGKETQYF
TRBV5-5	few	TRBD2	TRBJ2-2	TGTGCCAGCAGCTTGGCAAGCGGGAGTTTAAACACCGGGGAGCTGTTTTTT	CASSLASGSLNTGELFF
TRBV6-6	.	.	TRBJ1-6	TGTGCCAGCAGCCCATTCTCGGGGGGCGGGACGGACTATAATTCACCCCTCCACTTT	CASSPFSGGGTDYNSPLHF
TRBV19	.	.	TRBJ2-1	TGTGCCAGTAGTAGGTCGGTGTCCGGCGTGGAGCAGTTCTTC	CASSRSVSGVEQFF
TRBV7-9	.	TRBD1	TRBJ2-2	TGTGCCAGCAGAACCCTAGGGGGCACGAACACCGGGGAGCTGTTTTTT	CASRTLGGTNTGELFF
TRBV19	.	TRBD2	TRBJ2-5	TGTGCCAGTAGTATCAAGACTAGCGGGAGAAGGGGGACCCAGTACTTC	CASSIKTSGRRGTQYF
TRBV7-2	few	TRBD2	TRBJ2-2	TGTGCCAGCAGCTGGACTAGCGGGGGAGGAACCGGGGAGCTGTTTTTT	CASSWTSGGGTGELFF
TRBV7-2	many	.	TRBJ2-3	TGTGCCAGCAGCCCCGAGGGGGGTAGGGGTACGCAGTATTTT	CASSPEGGRGTQYF
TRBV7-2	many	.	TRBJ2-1	TGTGCCAGCAGCTTAGCGGGGGCATCGACCTACAATGAGCAGTTCTTC	CASSLAGASTYNEQFF
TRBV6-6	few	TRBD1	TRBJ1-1	TGTGCCAGCAAACTCGGGACAGGGGAATACACTGAAGCTTTCTTT	CASKLGTGEYTEAFF
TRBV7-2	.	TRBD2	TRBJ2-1	TGTGCCAGCAGCTTAGAGGGACTAGCGGGAGTAGTTTATGGCAATGAGCAGTTCTTC	CASSLEGLAGVVYGNEQFF
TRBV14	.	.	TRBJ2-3	TGTGCCAGCAGTCATACCTACCCTGGCACAGATACGCAGTATTTT	CASSHTYPGTDTQYF
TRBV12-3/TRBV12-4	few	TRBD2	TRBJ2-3	TGTGCCAGCAGCCGCCGGGACTATGGTACAGATACGCAGTATTTT	CASSRRDYGTDTQYF
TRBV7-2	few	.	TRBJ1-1	TGTGCCAGCAGTTTTGGGCAGATGAACACTGAAGCTTTCTTT	CASSFGQMNTEAFF
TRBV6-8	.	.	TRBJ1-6	TGTGCCAGCACCCGCGCGGGGACCACCCATTCACCCCTCCACTTT	CASTRAGTTHSPLHF
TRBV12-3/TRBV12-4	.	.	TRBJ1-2	TGTGCCAGCAGTTTGCGTCAGAACTCTCACACCTTC	CASSLRQNSHTF
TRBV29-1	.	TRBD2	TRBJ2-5	TGCAGCGTTGACGGCCTAGCGGGGGAGACCCAGTACTTC	CSVDGLAGETQYF